Listed here are 26 T cell receptor beta chains from one sample, sequenced in a study of cytomegalovirus exposure and HLA in healthy donors. The PCR ran on 60 Vbeta and 13 Jbeta primers. The repertoire was sequenced with immunoSEQ multiplex PCR; TCRdb's copy has only in-frame clones and lacks some. Recorded for this sample: approximately 45,000 clones. The specimen was PBMCs. These TCRs come from a woman aged 40 to 55 in good health and CMV-seronegative.

The rearrangement links TRBV5-1 to TRBJ2-7, with TRBD1 matching over 7 bases. V was pared by 3 bases and J by 6 bases, with 9 bases of the junction left unmatched. Germline V gene data show CDR1 as SGHRS and CDR2 as YFSETQ. The length of the CDR3 is 14 residues. The CDR3 DNA follows: TGCGCCAGCAGCTCCGGACAGGAAAGAAGCGAGCAGTACTTC. Amino acid sequence: CASSSGQERSEQYF.

This chain connects TRBV30 to TRBJ2-5; 9 bases agree with TRBD2. The J call may be mistaken, given a closer DNA end match to TRBJ2-7. This CDR3 is built from 15 residues. Looked up from germline, CDR1 is GTSNPN and CDR2 is SVGIG (reference sequence). CDR3 loop: CAWSVLAGFSYEQYF. The CDR3 DNA reads as TGTGCCTGGAGTGTACTAGCGGGCTTCAGCTACGAGCAGTACTTC.

Comments on this clone: A read error may produce the germline difference seen at one junction end. The rearrangement joins TRBV7-7 to TRBJ2-7; 7 positions agree with TRBD1. Germline-derived CDR1 and CDR2 are SSHAT and FNYEAQ (reference sequence). The CDR3 runs to 15 residues. The CDR3 nucleotides are TGTGCTAGCAGCAGCTCGGACAGGAGAATCAACGAGCAGTACTTC. Translated: CASSSSDRRINEQYF.

The chain recombines TRBV5-1 with TRBJ2-7, with 7 nucleotides matching TRBD1. Germline CDR1 SGHRS, CDR2 YFSETQ. This CDR3 is built from 15 residues. J was trimmed by 0 bases and V by 2 bases; bases with no gene match: 5. CDR3 loop: CASSLQGPSSYEQYF. CDR3 nucleotide sequence: TGCGCCAGCAGCTTACAGGGGCCGAGCTCCTACGAGCAGTACTTC.

V and J are TRBV10-3 and TRBJ2-1; the match to TRBD1 covers 7 bases. Trimming took 2 bases from V and 9 from J; bases not matched to a gene: 7. CDR3 length equals 14 residues. CDR1 is ENHRY, CDR2 SYGVKD, per germline. CDR3 amino acids: CAISEGQGVGEQFF. CDR3 DNA: TGTGCCATCAGTGAGGGCCAGGGGGTAGGTGAGCAGTTCTTC.

The gene calls are TRBV13 and TRBJ1-1; D gene ambiguous. Trimming took off 5 bases at V and 1 base at J, with 11 bases between the two ends. The CDR3 is 14 residues long. CDR1 and CDR2 from the germline V gene are PRHDT and FYEKMQ (reference sequence). As DNA, the CDR3 is TGTGCCAGCAGCCCAGGATTCTGGAACACTGAAGCTTTCTTT. This translates into CASSPGFWNTEAFF.

The chain is built from TRBV6-1 and TRBJ2-6; 7 nucleotides agree with TRBD1. Germline V gene lookup returns CDR1 MNHNS and CDR2 SASEGT. J was trimmed by 0 bases and V by 3 bases; bases with no gene match: 8. The length of the CDR3 is 18 residues. CDR3 in amino acids: CASSDWGQSFSGANVLTF. DNA of the CDR3: TGTGCCAGCAGTGATTGGGGACAGTCTTTCTCTGGGGCCAACGTCCTGACTTTC.

The chain couples TRBV5-1 to TRBJ1-1, with D perhaps TRBD1 (5 bases). The CDR3 is 15 residues long. CDR1 and CDR2 from the germline V gene are SGHRS and YFSETQ. The germline V and J ends were trimmed by 0 bases and 6 bases, with 15 bases remaining between them. The CDR3 DNA sequence: TGCGCCAGCAGCTTGGATGCCGGGGGATTCGCTGAAGCTTTCTTT. Translating it yields CASSLDAGGFAEAFF.

The chain links TRBV9 to TRBJ2-3; D call uncertain. Trimming cost V 1 base and J 2 bases, with 8 bases left between them. Per germline, CDR1 SGDLS and CDR2 YYNGEE. The length of the CDR3 is 14 residues. The DNA of the CDR3 is TGTGCCAGCAGCGTAATGGGCTACACAGATACGCAGTATTTT. Protein product: CASSVMGYTDTQYF.

The chain has TRBV30 and TRBJ1-2, with 7 nucleotides matching TRBD1. The germline CDR1 and CDR2 sequences are GTSNPN and SVGIG (reference sequence). The junction had 29 bases not matched to a gene; V was cut back by 5 bases and J by 5 bases. The CDR3 totals 20 residues. The CDR3: CAWVTRGGGTDPNFGYGYTF. CDR3 nucleotide sequence: TGTGCCTGGGTAACCCGGGGAGGAGGGACAGACCCAAACTTTGGTTATGGCTACACCTTC.

The rearrangement joins TRBV4-2 to TRBJ1-5; D is perhaps TRBD1 (5 bases). Germline lookup yields CDR1 LGHNA and CDR2 YNFKEQ. CDR3 length: 15 residues. The V gene lost 0 bases and the J gene lost 2 bases, with 8 bases spanning the gap. CDR3: CASSQEGRGNQPQHF. The CDR3 nucleotides are TGTGCCAGCAGCCAAGAAGGCAGGGGCAATCAGCCCCAGCATTTT.

This rearrangement joins TRBV7-3 to TRBJ2-2; D is unresolved. CDR1 is SGHTA, CDR2 FQGTGA, per germline. The CDR3 extends over 13 amino acids. The V gene lost 3 bases and the J gene lost 7 bases, with 9 bases spanning the gap. The CDR3 reads CASSLIGGGELFF. The CDR3 nucleotides are TGTGCCAGCAGCTTGATAGGCGGCGGGGAGCTGTTTTTT.

The chain recombines TRBV6-5 with TRBJ2-7, with TRBD2 matching 7 bases. The CDR3 length is 15 residues. Unmatched junction bases numbered 7, after V lost 2 bases and J lost 3 bases. Germline CDR1 and CDR2: MNHEY and SVGAGI. The DNA for the CDR3 is TGTGCCAGCAGTTACGGGTTGGCTAGCGGCTACGAGCAGTACTTC. Its protein product is CASSYGLASGYEQYF.

The chain carries TRBV4-2 and TRBJ2-5, with D perhaps TRBD2 (7 bases). The CDR3 is 16 amino acids. The V and J ends lost 1 base and 1 base respectively, with 13 bases between them. Germline assignment: CDR1 LGHNA and CDR2 YNFKEQ. The CDR3 is CASSQVWGGGQETQYF. CDR3 DNA: TGTGCCAGCAGCCAAGTGTGGGGAGGGGGCCAAGAGACCCAGTACTTC.

The chain uses TRBV30 and TRBJ1-2, with unresolved D. The CDR3 is made up of 12 amino acids. The V and J ends lost 3 bases and 8 bases respectively, with 13 bases between them. The germline V gene encodes CDR1 GTSNPN and CDR2 SVGIG (reference sequence). The CDR3 region is CAWRAGVGGYTF. CDR3 coding DNA: TGTGCCTGGAGGGCCGGGGTCGGGGGCTACACCTTC.

The rearrangement joins TRBV19 to TRBJ2-7; 10 bases line up with TRBD1. V trimming: 6 bases; J trimming: 5 bases; junction bases outside the gene matches: 10. Germline V gene lookup returns CDR1 LNHDA and CDR2 SQIVND (reference sequence). The CDR3 sequence is 15 residues long. The CDR3 DNA sequence: TGTGCCAGTAGCTCTTCCGGGACAGGGGTCCACGAGCAGTACTTC. Its translation is CASSSSGTGVHEQYF.

This chain connects TRBV11-2 to TRBJ1-4; the match to TRBD1 covers 8 bases. In germline, CDR1 is SGHAT, CDR2 FQNNGV. J lost 8 bases, V lost 1 base, and 9 bases had no gene match. The CDR3 is 16 amino acids. The CDR3 loop is CASSLAPGGAGEKLFF. Here the CDR3 DNA reads TGTGCCAGCAGCTTAGCCCCAGGGGGCGCTGGGGAAAAACTGTTTTTT. Full variable domain (rest looked up from reference TRBV11-2 and TRBJ1-4): EAGVAQSPRYKIIEKRQSVAFWCNPISGHATLYWYQQILGQGPKLLIQFQNNGVVDDSQLPKDRFSAERLKGVDSTLKIQPAKLEDSAVYLCASSLAPGGAGEKLFFGSGTQLSVL.

The V call is TRBV28, the J call TRBJ2-7; TRBD1 matches 9 bases. Germline V CDR1 and CDR2: MDHEN, SYDVKM. The V gene end was trimmed by 5 bases and the J gene end by 5 bases; junction bases not matched to a gene: 10. The CDR3 is 15 amino acids. CDR3 region: CASSLPTGGIDEQYF. The CDR3 DNA follows: TGTGCCAGCAGTCTCCCTACAGGGGGCATCGACGAGCAGTACTTC.

This chain links TRBV13 with TRBJ1-1, with 8 bases that match TRBD1. The CDR3 consists of 14 residues. Germline CDR1 reads PRHDT; CDR2 reads FYEKMQ (reference sequence). V gave up 5 bases and J gave up 2 bases; unmatched junction bases: 4. In DNA form, the CDR3 reads TGTGCCAGCAGCCCTGGACAGGGAAACACTGAAGCTTTCTTT. It translates to CASSPGQGNTEAFF. The whole variable domain, filled in from reference TRBV13 and TRBJ1-1, reads AAGVIQSPRHLIKEKRETATLKCYPIPRHDTVYWYQQGPGQDPQFLISFYEKMQSDKGSIPDRFSAQQFSDYHSELNMSSLELGDSALYFCASSPGQGNTEAFFGQGTRLTVV.

Points on this clone: A junction boundary mismatches the germline segment, possibly from a read error. The chain carries TRBV7-9 and TRBJ1-1; no clear D gene. CDR3 length: 14 amino acids. Per the germline V gene, CDR1 is SEHNR and CDR2 is FQNEAQ (reference sequence). CDR3 bases: TGTGCCAGCAGCTCCCTAGCGGGGAACACTGAAGATTTCTTT. Residues: CASSSLAGNTEDFF.

The CDR3 region has the DNA TGTGCCAGCAGCGACGGGGTGGCTAGCGACGCCCTGGAGACCCAGTACTTC. It encodes CASSDGVASDALETQYF. The rearrangement joins TRBV4-2 to TRBJ2-5; tentative D call: TRBD2 (6 bases). CDR3 length equals 17 residues. Deletions cut 5 bases from V and 5 bases from J, with 24 bases between. From germline, CDR1 is LGHNA and CDR2 YNFKEQ.

The CDR3 is CASSSRGEQGAQYF. The CDR3 DNA reads TGTGCCAGCAGCAGTCGAGGTGAACAAGGGGCGCAGTATTTT. The genes are TRBV7-9 and TRBJ2-3, with D perhaps TRBD1 (5 bases). Germline V CDR1 and CDR2: SEHNR, FQNEAQ (reference sequence). The CDR3 has 14 residues. Trimming took 5 bases from V and 10 from J, leaving 19 bases between them.

This rearrangement joins TRBV25-1 to TRBJ2-7, with 8 bases identical to TRBD1. Trimming took 8 bases from V and 1 from J; bases not matched to a gene: 10. The CDR3 extends over 15 amino acids. Germline V gene data show CDR1 as MGHDK and CDR2 as SYGVNS. As DNA, the CDR3 is TGTGCCAGCGGTCTCGGACAGGGTTTGTCCTACGAGCAGTACTTC. This gives the protein CASGLGQGLSYEQYF.

The chain joins TRBV2 to TRBJ2-7; D gene unclear. CDR3 length: 11 residues. Trimming stripped 9 bases from V and 4 bases from J, with 10 bases between. From germline, CDR1 is SNHLY and CDR2 FYNNEI. CDR3 loop: CARSSLYEQYF. CDR3 DNA: TGTGCCAGAAGTTCTCTTTACGAGCAGTACTTC.

The chain combines TRBV28 with TRBJ1-1, with D perhaps TRBD1 (6 bases). The CDR3 sequence is 11 residues long. Germline assignment: CDR1 MDHEN and CDR2 SYDVKM. The V end was cut by 9 bases, the J end by 11 bases, with 16 bases between. The CDR3 reads CARTAGGLAFF. The CDR3 bases are TGTGCCAGAACCGCCGGGGGGCTGGCTTTCTTT.

The chain couples TRBV11-2 to TRBJ1-2; TRBD1 agrees at 8 bases. Unmatched junction bases numbered 11, after V lost 2 bases and J lost 6 bases. This CDR3 has 16 residues. Germline CDR1 reads SGHAT; CDR2 reads FQNNGV. CDR3 amino acids: CASSLSGGQGKNGYTF. As DNA, the CDR3 is TGTGCCAGCAGCTTATCAGGGGGCCAGGGGAAAAATGGCTACACCTTC.